This T cell receptor beta chain came from a study of early T cells in non-severe SARS-CoV-2 infection. TCRdb ran MiXCR on the 5' RACE reads and lists one entry per CDR3 protein. The sample shows 55,000 to 75,000 distinct CDR3 sequences, under 10% of them seen only once. This clonotype was detected many times. The CDR3 extends over 13 amino acids. Trimming cost V 1 base and J 5 bases; bases outside gene matches: 5. Germline CDR1 DFQATT, CDR2 SNEGSKA (reference sequence). Sequencing input: whole blood. The sequence came from an adult who was a healthcare worker with PCR-confirmed SARS-CoV-2 infection or an uninfected control (not recorded which). This rearrangement joins TRBV20-1 to TRBJ2-7; 7 bases align to TRBD2. The CDR3 protein is CSARGGGVDEQYF. In DNA form, the CDR3 reads TGCAGTGCTAGAGGGGGGGGAGTCGACGAGCAGTACTTC.